This is a list of T cell receptor beta chains from one sample in a study of T cells in tuberculosis. Repertoires were generated with immunoSEQ multiplex PCR, while TCRdb's copy carries only in-frame clones and drops some. This table has fewer than 35,000 clones, roughly 88% appearing once. The specimen comprised PBMCs, sampled at tuberculosis diagnosis. The receptors stem from an adult with tuberculosis. Each CDR3 is given with its conserved first and last residue. The D gene is left open where the match is weak. Not all rows give a size; the values are once, few, many and, for expanded clones, a class.

CDR3 DNA,CDR3 protein,D gene,J gene,clone size,V gene
TGTGCCAGCAGACACCGGGATTCCTACGAGCAGTACTTC,CASRHRDSYEQYF,.,TRBJ2-7,.,TRBV6-9
TGTGCCAGCAGCTTTGGATCTCAGACTAGCGGGGACACCGGGGAGCTGTTTTTT,CASSFGSQTSGDTGELFF,.,TRBJ2-2,.,TRBV12-1
TGTGCCAGCAGTTTCGGGCTAGCGGGCCCCGGGGAGCTGTTTTTT,CASSFGLAGPGELFF,TRBD2,TRBJ2-2,.,TRBV6-5
TGTGCCAGCCAGGGATTAAATGAAAAACTGTTTTTT,CASQGLNEKLFF,.,TRBJ1-4,.,TRBV18
TGTGCCAGCAGCTTATCTAGCGGGGGGGCAGATACGCAGTATTTT,CASSLSSGGADTQYF,TRBD2,TRBJ2-3,.,TRBV13
TGTGCCAGCAGCTTCTCTAGAAGTGAGACCCAGTACTTC,CASSFSRSETQYF,.,TRBJ2-5,.,TRBV11-2
TGTGCCAGCAGGCGAGACAGGGATAGCAATCAGCCCCAGCATTTT,CASRRDRDSNQPQHF,TRBD1,TRBJ1-5,.,TRBV6-5
TGTGCCAGCCTCCCTAACGCCCCTGACAGCCGATCTGGAAACACCATATATTTT,CASLPNAPDSRSGNTIYF,.,TRBJ1-3,.,TRBV19
TGTGCCAGCAGTCGGGGGGCCGGGGAGACCCAGTACTTC,CASSRGAGETQYF,.,TRBJ2-5,.,TRBV6-1
TGTGCCGCTACATGGACTAGCGGGAGGCCTCAGGATGAGCAGTTCTTC,CAATWTSGRPQDEQFF,TRBD2,TRBJ2-1,.,TRBV10-3
TGTGCCAGCACCTTCGACTTCACAGATACGCAGTATTTT,CASTFDFTDTQYF,.,TRBJ2-3,.,TRBV5-4
TGTGCCAGCAGCTTGTGGGTTTTACCGGGACTAGCAAATGAGCAGTTCTTC,CASSLWVLPGLANEQFF,TRBD2,TRBJ2-1,once,TRBV5-6
TGTGCCACCAGCAGAGATGTCCAGGGTGGGGCTGAAGCTTTCTTT,CATSRDVQGGAEAFF,.,TRBJ1-1,.,TRBV15
TGTGCCAGCAGTGAACAAAGGGGGCTTGAAGCTTTCTTT,CASSEQRGLEAFF,TRBD1,TRBJ1-1,.,TRBV27
TGTGCCAGCAGCCAAGATAATGGACTAGCGGGAGATGAGCAGTTCTTC,CASSQDNGLAGDEQFF,TRBD2,TRBJ2-1,.,TRBV4-2
TGTGCCAGCAGCTTAGCTATATGGGACAACCCATCCTACGAGCAGTACTTC,CASSLAIWDNPSYEQYF,.,TRBJ2-7,.,TRBV7-9
TGTGCCAGCAAGATAGGGGCTGAACAACAGCCCCAGCATTTT,CASKIGAEQQPQHF,.,TRBJ1-5,.,TRBV6-1
TGTGCCAGCAGCTCCTCTGTGGGCGGGAGGCCTCCTGTCGGGGCGGAGCAGTACTTC,CASSSSVGGRPPVGAEQYF,TRBD2,TRBJ2-7,few,TRBV5-4
TGTGCCTGGTACCGGGACAGGCCGCGAGGCTACACCTTC,CAWYRDRPRGYTF,TRBD1,TRBJ1-2,.,TRBV30
TGTGCCAGCAGCTTATGGGGAGTGCTTGGACTAGCTAATGAGCAGTTCTTC,CASSLWGVLGLANEQFF,TRBD2,TRBJ2-1,.,TRBV7-9
TGCGCCAGCAGCCCGATGGACCAGGGGAGGGCTGAGACCCAGTACTTC,CASSPMDQGRAETQYF,.,TRBJ2-5,.,TRBV5-1
TGTGCCTCGGACAGGGACTCTGGGGCCAACGTCCTGACTTTC,CASDRDSGANVLTF,TRBD1,TRBJ2-6,.,TRBV30
TGTGCCAGCAGCTCCGGGACAGCCCACTACGAGCAGTACTTC,CASSSGTAHYEQYF,TRBD1,TRBJ2-7,.,TRBV7-8
TGTGCCAGCAGTTCGACAGGGGGCGAGCAGTACTTC,CASSSTGGEQYF,TRBD1,TRBJ2-7,.,TRBV13
TGTGCCAGCAGCGTCATCGGGGGGCCCACAGATACGCAGTATTTT,CASSVIGGPTDTQYF,.,TRBJ2-3,.,TRBV7-2
TGTGCCACGGAGACCGGGACAGGGGGCACCGGGGAGCTGTTTTTT,CATETGTGGTGELFF,TRBD1,TRBJ2-2,.,TRBV10-3
TGCGCCAGCAGGAGCTCTATGAACACTGAAGCTTTCTTT,CASRSSMNTEAFF,.,TRBJ1-1,few,TRBV10-1
TGTGCCAGCAGCTTGAATACAGGGGGCCAACCTTTTGGCTACACCTTC,CASSLNTGGQPFGYTF,TRBD1,TRBJ1-2,.,TRBV11-2
TGTGCCAGCTCATCAACCTCCGGGACAGGGCCGCTCTCTGGGGCCAACGTCCTGACTTTC,CASSSTSGTGPLSGANVLTF,TRBD1,TRBJ2-6,.,TRBV18
TGTGCCAGCACCCGGGCGGGTTCCAATTCACCCCTCCACTTT,CASTRAGSNSPLHF,.,TRBJ1-6,once,TRBV6-6
TGTGCCACCGGTCAGGGGGCATCCCTGCTAGCCAAAAACATTCAGTACTTC,CATGQGASLLAKNIQYF,TRBD1,TRBJ2-4,.,TRBV15
TGTGCCAGCAGTAAAGGACAGGGCAACACTGAAGCTTTCTTT,CASSKGQGNTEAFF,TRBD1,TRBJ1-1,once,TRBV6-1
TGTGCCAGTCGGGTGGGACAGGCCACCTACAATGAGCAGTTCTTC,CASRVGQATYNEQFF,TRBD1,TRBJ2-1,.,TRBV19
TGTGCCAGCAGTTTAGGAGGGAGGACTTACGAGCAGTACTTC,CASSLGGRTYEQYF,.,TRBJ2-7,.,TRBV28
TGTGCCAGCTCCAGGGGTTGGGGCAAAAACATTCAGTACTTC,CASSRGWGKNIQYF,.,TRBJ2-4,.,TRBV27
TGTGCCAGCAGCTTAGGGGGCAAATACAATGAGCAGTTCTTC,CASSLGGKYNEQFF,.,TRBJ2-1,.,TRBV7-8
TGTGCCAGCAGTTACACGACGGGCACTGAAGCTTTCTTT,CASSYTTGTEAFF,.,TRBJ1-1,.,TRBV6-5
TGTGCCTGGAGCCGGACAGGGTTAGCCGAGACCCAGTACTTC,CAWSRTGLAETQYF,TRBD1,TRBJ2-5,.,TRBV30
TGTGCCAGTACCTGGGGGGGTATGAACACTGAAGCTTTCTTT,CASTWGGMNTEAFF,.,TRBJ1-1,once,TRBV25-1
TGTGCCAGCAGTGAAGCGGCAGGGGGTCTAGGGGAGCAGTTCTTC,CASSEAAGGLGEQFF,TRBD1,TRBJ2-1,few,TRBV6-4
TGTGCCAGCAGACTAGCGGCCTTATACAATGAGCAGTTCTTC,CASRLAALYNEQFF,TRBD2,TRBJ2-1,.,TRBV6-1
TGCGCCAGCAGCTTACTCAGGGGAATAAAGGTGCACACTGAAGCTTTCTTT,CASSLLRGIKVHTEAFF,.,TRBJ1-1,.,TRBV4-1
TGTGCCAGTAGTATTCAGGGGACTAACTATGGCTACACCTTC,CASSIQGTNYGYTF,.,TRBJ1-2,.,TRBV19
TGTGCCAGCAGTGAACGCGGGACTAGCACAGATACGCAGTATTTT,CASSERGTSTDTQYF,.,TRBJ2-3,.,TRBV2
TGTGCCAGTAGTATGGGCGGGAGGGGAGAGACCCAGTACTTC,CASSMGGRGETQYF,TRBD2,TRBJ2-5,once,TRBV19
TGTGCCAGCAGTTCTAGGGGGGGCGGTAGCACAGATACGCAGTATTTT,CASSSRGGGSTDTQYF,.,TRBJ2-3,.,TRBV6-5
TGTGCCAGCAGTCCCGTAACCACAGGGTTCGGAACAACTGAAGCTTTCTTT,CASSPVTTGFGTTEAFF,.,TRBJ1-1,.,TRBV28
TGTGCCAGTAGCGGGTCTGGGGCCAACGTCCTGACTTTC,CASSGSGANVLTF,.,TRBJ2-6,once,TRBV19
TGCGCCAGCAGCTTTGGGACAGGGAACACCGGGGAGCTGTTTTTT,CASSFGTGNTGELFF,TRBD1,TRBJ2-2,.,TRBV5-1
TGTGCCAGCAGTATGGGGACTAGCGGGAGGAATGAGCAGTTCTTC,CASSMGTSGRNEQFF,TRBD2,TRBJ2-1,.,TRBV6-1
TGCGCCAGCAGCTTCTCCGGGACAGGGATCTATGGCTACACCTTC,CASSFSGTGIYGYTF,TRBD1,TRBJ1-2,.,TRBV5-1
TGTGCCTGGAGTGTATCGGGGTTTAAAGCTTTCTTT,CAWSVSGFKAFF,.,TRBJ1-1,.,TRBV30
TGTGCCAGCAGCTTAGCCTTTGACAGACACTCTGGAAACACCATATATTTT,CASSLAFDRHSGNTIYF,.,TRBJ1-3,.,TRBV11-2
TGTGCCAGTAGTCTTAACAGTAATCAGCCCCAGCATTTT,CASSLNSNQPQHF,.,TRBJ1-5,.,TRBV19
TGCGCCAGCAGCCCCCCCAACCGAGGCCCCTACGAGCAGTACTTC,CASSPPNRGPYEQYF,.,TRBJ2-7,.,TRBV4-1
TGTGCCAGCAGCTTCGCCGGGACTAGCGGTTCCTACGAGCAGTACTTC,CASSFAGTSGSYEQYF,TRBD2,TRBJ2-7,.,TRBV7-2
TGTGCCAGCAGTTACCGTAGACGACAGGTGGGCGAGCAGTACTTC,CASSYRRRQVGEQYF,.,TRBJ2-7,.,TRBV6-6